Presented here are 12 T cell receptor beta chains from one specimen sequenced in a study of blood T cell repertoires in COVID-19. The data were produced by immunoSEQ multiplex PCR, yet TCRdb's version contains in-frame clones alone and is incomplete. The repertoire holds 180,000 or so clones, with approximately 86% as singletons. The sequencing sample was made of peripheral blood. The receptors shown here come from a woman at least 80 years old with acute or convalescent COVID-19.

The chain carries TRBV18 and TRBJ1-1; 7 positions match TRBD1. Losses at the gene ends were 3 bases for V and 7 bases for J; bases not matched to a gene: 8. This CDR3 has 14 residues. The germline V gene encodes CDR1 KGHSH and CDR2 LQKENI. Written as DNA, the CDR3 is TGTGCCAGCTCACCTTCAAGACAGGGTAGTGAAGCTTTCTTT. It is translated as CASSPSRQGSEAFF.

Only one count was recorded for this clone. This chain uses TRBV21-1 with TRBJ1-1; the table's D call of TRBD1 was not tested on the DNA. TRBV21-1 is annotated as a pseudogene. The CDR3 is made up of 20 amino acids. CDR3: CASSPLGQGSLPGVNTEAFF. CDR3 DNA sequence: TGTGCCAGCAGCCCACTCGGACAGGGAAGCTTGCCCGGGGTGAACACTGAAGCTTTCTTT.

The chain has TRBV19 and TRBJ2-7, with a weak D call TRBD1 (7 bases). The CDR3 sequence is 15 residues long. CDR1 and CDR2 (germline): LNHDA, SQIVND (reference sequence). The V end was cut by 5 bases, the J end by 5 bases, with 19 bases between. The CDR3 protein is CASSPSGGQFDEQYF. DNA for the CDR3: TGTGCCAGTAGTCCTTCCGGGGGACAGTTCGACGAGCAGTACTTC. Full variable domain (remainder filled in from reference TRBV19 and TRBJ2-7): DGGITQSPKYLFRKEGQNVTLSCEQNLNHDAMYWYRQDPGQGLRLIYYSQIVNDFQKGDIAEGYSVSREKKESFPLTVTSAQKNPTAFYLCASSPSGGQFDEQYFGPGTRLTVT.

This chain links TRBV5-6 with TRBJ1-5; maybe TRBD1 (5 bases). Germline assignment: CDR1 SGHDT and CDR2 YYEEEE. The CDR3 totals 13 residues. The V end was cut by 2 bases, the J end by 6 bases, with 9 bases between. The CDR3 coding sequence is TGTGCCAGCAGCTTTCAGGGTGCTCAGCCCCAGCATTTT. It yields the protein CASSFQGAQPQHF.

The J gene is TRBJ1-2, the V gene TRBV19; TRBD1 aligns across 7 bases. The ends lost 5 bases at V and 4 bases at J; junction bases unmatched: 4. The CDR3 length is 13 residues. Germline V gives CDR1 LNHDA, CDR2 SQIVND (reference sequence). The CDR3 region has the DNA TGTGCCAGTAGTCAGGGACAGTTCTATGGCTACACCTTC. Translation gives CASSQGQFYGYTF.

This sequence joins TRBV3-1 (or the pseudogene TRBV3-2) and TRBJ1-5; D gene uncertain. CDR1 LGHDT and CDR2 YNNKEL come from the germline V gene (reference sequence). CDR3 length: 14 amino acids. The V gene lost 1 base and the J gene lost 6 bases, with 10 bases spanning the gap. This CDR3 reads CASSQGEQIQPQHF. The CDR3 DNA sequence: TGTGCCAGCAGCCAAGGAGAACAGATTCAGCCCCAGCATTTT.

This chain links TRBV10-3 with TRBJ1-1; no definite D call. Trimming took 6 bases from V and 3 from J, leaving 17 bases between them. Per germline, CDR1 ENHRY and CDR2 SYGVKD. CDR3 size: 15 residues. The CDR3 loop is CAISPRQPQDTEAFF. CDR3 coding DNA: TGTGCCATCAGCCCCAGACAACCCCAAGACACTGAAGCTTTCTTT.

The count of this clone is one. The chain's CDR3 is CASSVADGTYEQYF. Written as DNA, the CDR3 is TGTGCCAGCAGCGTAGCGGACGGGACCTACGAGCAGTACTTC. The chain uses TRBV9 and TRBJ2-7, with D perhaps TRBD2 (5 bases). Germline-derived CDR1 and CDR2 are SGDLS and YYNGEE. V shed 0 bases and J shed 2 bases, with 9 bases lying between them. CDR3 length: 14 amino acids.

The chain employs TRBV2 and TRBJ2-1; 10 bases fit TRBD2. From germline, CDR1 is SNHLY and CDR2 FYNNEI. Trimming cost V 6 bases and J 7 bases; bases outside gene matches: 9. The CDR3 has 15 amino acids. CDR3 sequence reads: CASSALAGEVNEQFF. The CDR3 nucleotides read TGTGCCAGCAGCGCTCTAGCGGGAGAAGTTAATGAGCAGTTCTTC.

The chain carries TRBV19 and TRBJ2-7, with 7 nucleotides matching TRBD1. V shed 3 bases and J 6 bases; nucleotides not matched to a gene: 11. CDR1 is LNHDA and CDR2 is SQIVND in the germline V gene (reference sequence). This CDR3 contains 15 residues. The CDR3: CASSMWEGTDGEQYF. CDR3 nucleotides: TGTGCCAGTAGTATGTGGGAAGGGACAGATGGCGAGCAGTACTTC.

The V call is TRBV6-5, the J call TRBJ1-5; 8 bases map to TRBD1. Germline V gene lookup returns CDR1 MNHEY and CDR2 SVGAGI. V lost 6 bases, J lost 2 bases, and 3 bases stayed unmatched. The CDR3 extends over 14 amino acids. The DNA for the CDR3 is TGTGCCAGCAGCCTGGACAGGGGCAATCAGCCCCAGCATTTT. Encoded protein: CASSLDRGNQPQHF.

In DNA, the CDR3 is TGTGCCAGCAGGGGGCTGGATGAAAAACTGTTTTTT. As protein: CASRGLDEKLFF. The J gene is TRBJ1-4, the V gene TRBV2; D may be TRBD1 (5 bases). The germline V gene encodes CDR1 SNHLY and CDR2 FYNNEI. The CDR3 is 12 amino acids. The germline V and J ends were trimmed by 6 bases and 6 bases, with 8 bases remaining between them.